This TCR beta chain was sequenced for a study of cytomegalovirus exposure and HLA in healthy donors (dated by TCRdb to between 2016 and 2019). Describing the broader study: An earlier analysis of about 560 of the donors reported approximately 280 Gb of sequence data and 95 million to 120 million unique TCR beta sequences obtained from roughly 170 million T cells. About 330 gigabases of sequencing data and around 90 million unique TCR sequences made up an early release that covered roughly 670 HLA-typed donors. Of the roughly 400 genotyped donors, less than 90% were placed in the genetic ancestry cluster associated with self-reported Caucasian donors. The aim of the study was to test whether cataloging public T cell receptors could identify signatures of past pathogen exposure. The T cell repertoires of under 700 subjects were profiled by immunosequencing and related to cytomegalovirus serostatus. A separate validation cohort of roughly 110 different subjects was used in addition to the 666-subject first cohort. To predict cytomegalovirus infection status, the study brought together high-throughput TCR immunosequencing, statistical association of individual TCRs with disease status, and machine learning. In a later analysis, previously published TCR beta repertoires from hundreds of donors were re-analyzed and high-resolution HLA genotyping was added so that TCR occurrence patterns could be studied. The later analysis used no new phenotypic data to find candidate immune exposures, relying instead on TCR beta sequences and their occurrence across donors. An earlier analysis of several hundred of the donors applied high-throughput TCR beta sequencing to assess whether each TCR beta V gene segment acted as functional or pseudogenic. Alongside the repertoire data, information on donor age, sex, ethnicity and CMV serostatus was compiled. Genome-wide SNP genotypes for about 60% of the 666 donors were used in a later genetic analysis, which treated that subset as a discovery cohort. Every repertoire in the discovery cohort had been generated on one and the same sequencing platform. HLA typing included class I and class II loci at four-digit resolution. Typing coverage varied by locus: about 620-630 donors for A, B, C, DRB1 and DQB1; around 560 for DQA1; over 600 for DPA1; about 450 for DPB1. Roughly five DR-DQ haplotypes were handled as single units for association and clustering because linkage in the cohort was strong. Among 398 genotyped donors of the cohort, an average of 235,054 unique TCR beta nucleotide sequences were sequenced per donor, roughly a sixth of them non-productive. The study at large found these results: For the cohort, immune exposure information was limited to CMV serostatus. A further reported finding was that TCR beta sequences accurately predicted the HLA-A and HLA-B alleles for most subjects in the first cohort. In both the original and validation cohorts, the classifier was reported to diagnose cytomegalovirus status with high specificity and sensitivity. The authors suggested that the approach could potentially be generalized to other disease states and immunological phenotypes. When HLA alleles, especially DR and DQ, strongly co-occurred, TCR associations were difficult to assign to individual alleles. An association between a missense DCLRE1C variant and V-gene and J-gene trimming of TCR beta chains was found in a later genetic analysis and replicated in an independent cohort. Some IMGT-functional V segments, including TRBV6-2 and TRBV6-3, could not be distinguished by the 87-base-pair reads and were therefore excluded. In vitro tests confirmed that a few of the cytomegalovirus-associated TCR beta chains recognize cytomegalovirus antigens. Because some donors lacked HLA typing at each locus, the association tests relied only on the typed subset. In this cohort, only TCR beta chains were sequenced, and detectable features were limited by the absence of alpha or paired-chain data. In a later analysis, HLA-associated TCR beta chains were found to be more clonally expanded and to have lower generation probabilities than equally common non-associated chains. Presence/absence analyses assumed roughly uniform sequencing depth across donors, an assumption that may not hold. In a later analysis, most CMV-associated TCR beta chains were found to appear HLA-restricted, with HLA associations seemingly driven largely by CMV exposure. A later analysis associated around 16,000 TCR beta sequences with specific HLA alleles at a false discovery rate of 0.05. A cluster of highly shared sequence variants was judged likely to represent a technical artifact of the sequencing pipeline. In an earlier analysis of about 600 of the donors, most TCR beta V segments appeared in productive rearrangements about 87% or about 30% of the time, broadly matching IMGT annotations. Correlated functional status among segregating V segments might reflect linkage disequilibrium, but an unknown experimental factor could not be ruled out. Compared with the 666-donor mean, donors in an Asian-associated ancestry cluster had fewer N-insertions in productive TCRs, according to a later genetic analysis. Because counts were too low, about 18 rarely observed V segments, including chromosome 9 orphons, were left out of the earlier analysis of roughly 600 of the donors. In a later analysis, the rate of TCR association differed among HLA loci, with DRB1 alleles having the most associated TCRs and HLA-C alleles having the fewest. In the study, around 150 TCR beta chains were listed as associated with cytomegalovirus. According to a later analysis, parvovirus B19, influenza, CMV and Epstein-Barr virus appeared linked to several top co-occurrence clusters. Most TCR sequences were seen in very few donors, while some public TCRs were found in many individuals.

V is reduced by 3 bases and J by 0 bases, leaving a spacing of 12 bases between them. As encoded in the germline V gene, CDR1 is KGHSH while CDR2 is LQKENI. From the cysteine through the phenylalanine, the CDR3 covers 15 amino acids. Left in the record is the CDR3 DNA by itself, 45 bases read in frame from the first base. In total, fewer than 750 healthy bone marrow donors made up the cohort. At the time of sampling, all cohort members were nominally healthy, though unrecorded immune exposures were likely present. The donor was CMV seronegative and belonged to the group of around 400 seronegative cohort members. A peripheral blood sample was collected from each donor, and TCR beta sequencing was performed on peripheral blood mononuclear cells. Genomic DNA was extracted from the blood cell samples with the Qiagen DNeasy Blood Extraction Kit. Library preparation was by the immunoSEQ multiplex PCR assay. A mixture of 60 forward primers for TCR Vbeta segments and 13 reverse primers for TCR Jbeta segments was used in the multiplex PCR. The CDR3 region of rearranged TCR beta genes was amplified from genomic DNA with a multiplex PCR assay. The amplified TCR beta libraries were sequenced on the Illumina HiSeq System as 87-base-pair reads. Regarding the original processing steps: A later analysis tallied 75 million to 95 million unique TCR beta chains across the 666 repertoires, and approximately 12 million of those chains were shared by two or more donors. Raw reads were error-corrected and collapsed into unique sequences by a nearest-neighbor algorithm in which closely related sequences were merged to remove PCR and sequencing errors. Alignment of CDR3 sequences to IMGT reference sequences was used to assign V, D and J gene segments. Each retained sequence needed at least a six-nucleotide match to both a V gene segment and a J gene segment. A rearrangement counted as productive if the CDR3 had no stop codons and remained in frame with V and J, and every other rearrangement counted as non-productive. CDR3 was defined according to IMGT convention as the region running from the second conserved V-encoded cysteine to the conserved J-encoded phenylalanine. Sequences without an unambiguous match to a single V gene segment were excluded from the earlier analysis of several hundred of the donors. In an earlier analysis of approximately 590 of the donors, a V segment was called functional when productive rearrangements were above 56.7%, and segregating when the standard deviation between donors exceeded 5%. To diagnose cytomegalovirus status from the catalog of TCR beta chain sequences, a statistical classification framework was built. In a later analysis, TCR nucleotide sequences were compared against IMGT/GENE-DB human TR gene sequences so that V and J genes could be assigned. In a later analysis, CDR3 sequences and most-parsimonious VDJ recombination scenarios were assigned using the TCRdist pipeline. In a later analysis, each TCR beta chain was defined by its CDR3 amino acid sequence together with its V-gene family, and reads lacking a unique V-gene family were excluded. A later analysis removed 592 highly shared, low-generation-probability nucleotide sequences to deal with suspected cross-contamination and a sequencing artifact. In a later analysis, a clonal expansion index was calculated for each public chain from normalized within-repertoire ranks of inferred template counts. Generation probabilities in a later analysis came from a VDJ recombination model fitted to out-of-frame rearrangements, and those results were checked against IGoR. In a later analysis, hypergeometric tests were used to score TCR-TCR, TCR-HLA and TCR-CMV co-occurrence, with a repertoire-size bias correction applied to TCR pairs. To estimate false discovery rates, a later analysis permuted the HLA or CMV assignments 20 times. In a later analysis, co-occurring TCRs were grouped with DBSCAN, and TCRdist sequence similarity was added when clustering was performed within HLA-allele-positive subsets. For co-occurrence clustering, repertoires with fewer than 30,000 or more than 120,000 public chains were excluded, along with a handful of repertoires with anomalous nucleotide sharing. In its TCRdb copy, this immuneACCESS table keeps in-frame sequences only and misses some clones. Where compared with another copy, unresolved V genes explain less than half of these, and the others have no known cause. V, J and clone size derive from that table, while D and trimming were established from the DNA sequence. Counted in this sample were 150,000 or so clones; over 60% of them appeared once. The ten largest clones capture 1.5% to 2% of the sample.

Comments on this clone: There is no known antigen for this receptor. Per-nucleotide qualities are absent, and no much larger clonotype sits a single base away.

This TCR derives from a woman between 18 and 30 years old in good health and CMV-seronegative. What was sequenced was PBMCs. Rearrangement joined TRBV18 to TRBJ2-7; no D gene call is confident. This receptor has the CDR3 CASSPPGSSSYEQYF. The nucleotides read TGTGCCAGCTCACCTCCCGGGTCGTCCTCCTACGAGCAGTACTTC.